This T cell receptor beta chain was recorded in a study of blood T cell repertoires in COVID-19. The wider study: Some COVID-19 samples were acute and others convalescent; all came from the United States, Italy and Spain. PBMCs, B-cell-depleted T cells, or T cells provided the cDNA or gDNA that made up the material.

TCRdb keeps only in-frame clones here, not all; method: immunoSEQ multiplex PCR. The sample holds about 170,000 clones, around 83% seen once. J lost 5 bases, V lost 1 base, and 4 bases had no gene match. There are 16 residues in the CDR3. Germline CDR1 MGHRA, CDR2 YSYEKL. What was sequenced was peripheral blood. This rearrangement joins TRBV4-1 to TRBJ2-2; 10 positions agree with TRBD2. This clonotype was sampled from a woman between 70 and 85 years old who had recovered from COVID-19. The CDR3, as DNA: TGCGCCAGCAGCCAAGTAGCGGGGGGAAGGACCGGGGAGCTGTTTTTT. This gives the protein CASSQVAGGRTGELFF.